Sequencing of this T cell receptor beta chain was carried out in a study of shared clonotypes between healthy human individuals (TCRdb year 2020). With respect to the entire study: The cohort comprised two women and three men aged 18 to 49 years. Each donor's leukapheresis produced roughly between roughly 0.9 and 9 billion PBMCs. To increase sequencing depth and limit assay-specific biases, different laboratories used diverse techniques to prepare libraries and sequence TCR repertoires. To estimate repertoire size and how much clonotype sharing occurs between individuals, the study deeply sequenced the blood TCR repertoires of a handful of healthy adults. For each donor, CD4 naive and CD4 memory were each given three plates, CD8 naive was given two plates, and CD8 memory was given one plate.

TCR CDR3 regions were amplified from genomic DNA by multiplex PCR using the deep immunoSEQ assay. Extracted genomic DNA from each cell subset was spread evenly across all wells of several immunoSEQ 96-well plates, with each plate serving as a replicate. For sorted subsets, around 200 ng genomic DNA, equal to tens of thousands of T cell genomes, was loaded into each replicate PCR. Purified libraries were measured with a Qubit 3.0 fluorometer, size-checked on a Bioanalyzer 2100, and measured again with the KAPA Library Quantification kit. Every immunoSEQ 96-well plate was sequenced on a dedicated single-read 150-cycle Illumina NextSeq 550 flow cell. The original methods were these. Because the immunoSEQ output included only junctional sequences and no quality scores, the filtering could not be the same as the filtering used for full-length reads. Sequences were annotated with PyIR, a Python wrapper for IgBLAST v1.9, and V/J genes and CDR3 were assigned using IMGT germline references. Reads were filtered out if the reads had weak V/J assignments (E-value above 1e-6), no CDR3, stop codons, out-of-frame junctions, or ambiguous translated residues. A V3J clonotype was defined by an identical inferred V gene, J gene, and CDR3 amino acid sequence. The percentage overlap between two repertoires was calculated by dividing the number of shared unique clonotypes by the size of the smaller repertoire. Three approaches were used to assess repertoire richness: RTK rarefaction, the Chao1 estimator, and Recon v2.1 estimates of unobserved clonotypes. OLGA was used to compute generation probabilities for all TCRbeta clonotypes that the gDNA method yielded from a few donors. What TCRdb holds here is the immuneACCESS table cut down to in-frame rearrangements. Part of the clones is not present; checked against another copy, under half of the missing clones reflect an unresolved V gene, and the others are unexplained. D and trimming come from the DNA, and the V and J calls and clone size come from that table. For this sample the table gives some 2,100,000 clones, of which 95% were detected only once. The ten largest clones represent around 0.13% of the sample.

The donors were healthy, HIV-negative adults who had no recently reported acute infections or vaccinations. All donors were Caucasian adults living in Nashville, Tennessee, USA. CD4+ T cells were enriched through magnetic negative selection, after which naive cells were positively selected on CD45RA and the remaining negative fraction served as the memory subset. Blood was collected by leukapheresis, and PBMCs were isolated by Ficoll-Histopaque density gradient centrifugation and then cryopreserved in liquid nitrogen vapor phase. Purity and quantity of every magnetically sorted T cell population were checked by analytical flow cytometry. Each sorted fraction had its genomic DNA isolated and then quantified by UV absorbance on a Nanodrop 2000c. Summary of the overall study and its limitations: Higher generation probabilities were observed for clonotypes shared by all four sorted-subset donors than for non-shared clonotypes. Because the study included only a small number of donors, the genetic and exposure-history diversity represented was limited. Sharing across several donors was observed for approximately 5% of naive CD4, over 3% of naive CD8, around 2.5% of memory CD4, and around 0.4% of memory CD8 clonotypes. Incomplete sequencing was indicated by rarefaction of sorted-subset datasets, despite the large sequencing depth. Sampling was restricted to blood, and TCR repertoires in tissue are likely to differ from TCR repertoires in blood. Naive subsets generally had larger estimated clonotype richness than memory subsets. Pairwise subsampling indicated that sequencing depth was expected to affect the degree of clonotype sharing among donors.

Concerning this clone itself: Its antigen remains unidentified. Base quality data are lacking; no much larger clone is found one base away.

The TCR originated in a man between 18 and 35 years old in good health. Sequenced: naive CD4+ T cells sorted from blood. This specimen's cell subset or site label, interpreted: CD45RA+ positively selected.

The nucleotide sequence reads as follows: TGTGCCAGCAGCTTGGACTGGCGGACCTACAATGAGCAGTTCTTC. Translated, this is CASSLDWRTYNEQFF. The receptor chain draws on TRBV5-5 and TRBJ2-1; the D gene cannot be named for sure. From the germline V gene (reference sequence), CDR1 is SGHKS and CDR2 is YYEKEE. Including cysteine and phenylalanine, the CDR3 has 15 amino acids. The DNA shown is the 45-base CDR3, in frame from base 1. Relative to germline, V is 0 bases shorter and J is 2 bases shorter, with 9 bases between their ends.